These 10 T cell receptor beta chains share one sample of origin, sequenced in a study of T cells in Graves' hyperthyroidism and ophthalmopathy. It was RNA transcripts that yielded the amplified TCR beta CDR3 regions. HTBI primers drove first-round RT-PCR of the TCR CDR3. TCRdb ran MiXCR on the multiplex PCR reads and lists one entry per CDR3 protein. Among 600,000 or so distinct CDR3 sequences listed, around 14% were seen once. The sample comprised blood. The receptors stem from a woman aged 18-35 years with Graves' ophthalmopathy.

This clonotype came up a few times. This rearrangement joins TRBV19 to TRBJ2-1; TRBD2 matches at 10 bases. The CDR3 consists of 16 residues. J lost 8 bases, V lost 6 bases, and 13 bases had no gene match. Germline CDR1 and CDR2: LNHDA and SQIVND (reference sequence). Here the CDR3 DNA reads TGTGCCAGTAGAGGAACTACCGGGACTAGCGACGATGAGCAGTTCTTC. This codes for CASRGTTGTSDDEQFF. Full variable domain (remainder filled in from reference TRBV19 and TRBJ2-1): DGGITQSPKYLFRKEGQNVTLSCEQNLNHDAMYWYRQDPGQGLRLIYYSQIVNDFQKGDIAEGYSVSREKKESFPLTVTSAQKNPTAFYLCASRGTTGTSDDEQFFGPGTRLTVL.

This clonotype showed up just a few times. This chain links TRBV10-3 with TRBJ2-7; a possible D gene is TRBD2 (6 bases). The germline CDR1 and CDR2 sequences are ENHRY and SYGVKD. The CDR3 has 13 amino acids. Trimming cost V 4 bases and J 3 bases, with 10 bases left between them. This chain's CDR3 is CAISGTIDYEQYF. The CDR3 DNA sequence: TGTGCCATCAGTGGGACTATTGACTACGAGCAGTACTTC.

This clonotype was seen more than once but under ten times. The genes are TRBV28 and TRBJ2-7; D possibly corresponds to TRBD1 (5 bases). The V end lost 5 bases, the J end lost 4 bases, and 18 bases lay between the germline ends. This CDR3 has 15 residues. The germline V gene has CDR1 MDHEN and CDR2 SYDVKM. Written as DNA, the CDR3 is TGTGCCAGCAGTCCTGGGGCAAACAAGGGATACGAGCAGTACTTC. It specifies CASSPGANKGYEQYF.

This clonotype was recorded at least ten times. The genes are TRBV20-1 and TRBJ1-1; TRBD1 matches 8 bases. CDR1 and CDR2 from the germline V gene are DFQATT and SNEGSKA (reference sequence). The CDR3 is made up of 13 amino acids. CDR3 in DNA: TGCAGGGCCAGGGGGCAGCAGAACACTGAAGCTTTCTTT. The encoded protein is CRARGQQNTEAFF.

This clonotype has ten or more counts. The genes are TRBV5-1 and TRBJ2-1, with D possibly matching TRBD1 (6 bases). Trimming cost V 0 bases and J 9 bases, with 16 bases left between them. The CDR3 has 15 amino acids. Germline lookup yields CDR1 SGHRS and CDR2 YFSETQ. CDR3 region: CASSLGAGEFLEQFF. For the CDR3, the DNA is TGCGCCAGCAGCTTGGGGGCAGGGGAGTTTCTTGAGCAGTTCTTC.

This clonotype was seen at least ten times. The chain is built from TRBV12-3 or TRBV12-4 and TRBJ2-1; 7 bases are a match to TRBD2. The CDR3 is 16 amino acids. With 6 bases clipped from V and 4 bases from J, the junction kept 12 bases outside the gene matches. The CDR3 protein is CASSPHPSGFYNEQFF. The CDR3 coding sequence is TGTGCCAGCAGCCCTCACCCTAGCGGCTTTTACAATGAGCAGTTCTTC.

This clonotype has a handful of counts. The gene calls are TRBV9 and TRBJ1-2; no definite D call. The germline V gene has CDR1 SGDLS and CDR2 YYNGEE. Trimming took 0 bases from V and 7 from J, leaving 13 bases between them. This CDR3 is built from 14 residues. The CDR3 region has the DNA TGTGCCAGCAGCGTAGAGGAGGGTCGGAGTGGCTACACCTTC. Its translation: CASSVEEGRSGYTF.

This clonotype has a handful of counts. J is TRBJ2-2 and V is TRBV3-1; no reliable D call. V lost 0 bases and J 16 bases, leaving 15 bases between the germline ends. Germline CDR1 reads LGHDT; CDR2 reads YNNKEL (reference sequence). The CDR3 sequence is 13 residues long. The chain's CDR3 is CASSQEGRLQRFF. For the CDR3, the DNA is TGTGCCAGCAGCCAAGAAGGACGACTCCAGCGGTTTTTT.

This clonotype was detected ten times or more. A much larger clone sits a single nucleotide away, making a read error possible. This chain joins TRBV12-3 or TRBV12-4 and TRBJ1-5; TRBD1 is a possible D gene (6 bases). V lost 6 bases to trimming and J lost 5 bases, with 8 bases between them. This CDR3 is 12 amino acids long. CDR3 region: CASSSGDQPQHF. The CDR3 DNA follows: TGTGCCAGCAGCTCAGGGGATCAGCCCCAGCATTTT.

This clonotype was seen ten or more times. The CDR3 loop is CASSSPGSRWSDTQYF. CDR3 sequence (DNA): TGTGCCAGCAGTTCCCCAGGCTCCCGGTGGTCAGATACGCAGTATTTT. The chain recombines TRBV28 with TRBJ2-3; no clear D gene. In germline, CDR1 is MDHEN, CDR2 SYDVKM. The CDR3 length is 16 residues. Trimming stripped 4 bases from V and 4 bases from J, with 18 bases between.